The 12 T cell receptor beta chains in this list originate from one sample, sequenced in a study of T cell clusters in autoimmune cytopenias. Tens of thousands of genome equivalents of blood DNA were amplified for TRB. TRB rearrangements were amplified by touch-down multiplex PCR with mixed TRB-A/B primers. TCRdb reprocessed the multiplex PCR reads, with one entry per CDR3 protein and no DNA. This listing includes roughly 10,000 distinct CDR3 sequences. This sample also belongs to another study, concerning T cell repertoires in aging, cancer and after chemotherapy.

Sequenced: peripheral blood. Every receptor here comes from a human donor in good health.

The CDR3 sequence is CASSLGDEQFF. This chain uses TRBV10-2 with TRBJ2-1; the TCRdb call, TRBD1, lacks DNA for checking. This CDR3 region has 11 residues. Germline V gene lookup returns CDR1 WSHSY and CDR2 SAAADI.

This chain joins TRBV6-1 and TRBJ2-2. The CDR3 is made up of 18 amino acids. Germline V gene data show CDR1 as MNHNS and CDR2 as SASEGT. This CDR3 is CASLKQKSGISNTGELFF.

CDR3 region: CASSLGQGENEQFF. The V gene is TRBV7-2, the J gene TRBJ2-1; TCRdb indicates TRBD1, and absent DNA this call remains unverified. The germline V gene has CDR1 SGHTA and CDR2 FQGNSA. This CDR3 contains 14 residues.

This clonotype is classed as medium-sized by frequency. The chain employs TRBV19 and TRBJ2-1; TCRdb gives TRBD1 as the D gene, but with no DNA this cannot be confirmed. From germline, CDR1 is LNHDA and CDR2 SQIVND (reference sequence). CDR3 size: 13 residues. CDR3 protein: CASSELGQGGEFF.

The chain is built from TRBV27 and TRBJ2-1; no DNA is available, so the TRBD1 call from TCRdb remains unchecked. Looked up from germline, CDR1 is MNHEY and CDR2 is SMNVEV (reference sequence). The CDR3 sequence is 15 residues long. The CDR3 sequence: CASEPRWGGTNEQFF.

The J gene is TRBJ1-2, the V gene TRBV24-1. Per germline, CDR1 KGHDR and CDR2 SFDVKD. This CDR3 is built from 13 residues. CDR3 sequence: CATSDLDGYGYTF.

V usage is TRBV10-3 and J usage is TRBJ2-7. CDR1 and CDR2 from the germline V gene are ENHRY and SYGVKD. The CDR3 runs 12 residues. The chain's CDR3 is CAISASSYEQYF.

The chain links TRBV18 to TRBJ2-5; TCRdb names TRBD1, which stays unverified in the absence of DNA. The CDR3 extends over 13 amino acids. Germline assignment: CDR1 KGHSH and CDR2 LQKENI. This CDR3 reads CASTPDRGETQYF.

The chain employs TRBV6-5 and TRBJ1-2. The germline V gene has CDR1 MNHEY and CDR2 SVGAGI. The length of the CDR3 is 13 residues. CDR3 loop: CASSYYSADGYTF.

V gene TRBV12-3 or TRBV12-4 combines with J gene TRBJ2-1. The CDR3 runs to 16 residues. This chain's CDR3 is CASSFGAGLSFNEQFF.

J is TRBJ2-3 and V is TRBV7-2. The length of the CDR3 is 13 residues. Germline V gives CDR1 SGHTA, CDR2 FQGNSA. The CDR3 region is CASSLKAQDTQYF.

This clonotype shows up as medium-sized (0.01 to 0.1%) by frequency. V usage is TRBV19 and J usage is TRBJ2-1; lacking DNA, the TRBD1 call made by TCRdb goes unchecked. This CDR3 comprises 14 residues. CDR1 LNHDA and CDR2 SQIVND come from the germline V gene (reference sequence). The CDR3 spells CASSGHLSYNEQFF.